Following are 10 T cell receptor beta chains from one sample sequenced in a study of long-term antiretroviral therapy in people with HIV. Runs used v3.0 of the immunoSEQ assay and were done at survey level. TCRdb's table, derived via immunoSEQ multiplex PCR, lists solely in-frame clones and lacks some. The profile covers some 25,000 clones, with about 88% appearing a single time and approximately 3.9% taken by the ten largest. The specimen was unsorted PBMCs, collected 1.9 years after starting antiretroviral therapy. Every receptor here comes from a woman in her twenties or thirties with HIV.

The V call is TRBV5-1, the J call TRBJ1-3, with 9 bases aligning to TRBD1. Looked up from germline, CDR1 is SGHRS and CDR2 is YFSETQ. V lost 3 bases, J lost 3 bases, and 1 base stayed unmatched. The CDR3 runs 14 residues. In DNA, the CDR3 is TGCGCCAGCAGCTCGGGACAGGGTGGAAACACCATATATTTT. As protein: CASSSGQGGNTIYF.

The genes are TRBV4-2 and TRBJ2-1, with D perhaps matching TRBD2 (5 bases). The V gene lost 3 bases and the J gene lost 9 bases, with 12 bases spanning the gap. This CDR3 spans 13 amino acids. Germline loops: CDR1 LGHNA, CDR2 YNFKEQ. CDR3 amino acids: CASSQETMSEQFF. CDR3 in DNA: TGTGCCAGCAGCCAGGAGACTATGTCTGAGCAGTTCTTC.

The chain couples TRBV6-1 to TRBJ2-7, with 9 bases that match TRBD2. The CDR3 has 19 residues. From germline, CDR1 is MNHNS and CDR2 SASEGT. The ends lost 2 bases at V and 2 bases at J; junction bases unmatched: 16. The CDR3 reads CASSESLGGLAGGAYEQYF. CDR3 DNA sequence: TGTGCCAGCAGTGAATCGTTGGGGGGACTAGCAGGGGGAGCCTACGAGCAGTACTTC.

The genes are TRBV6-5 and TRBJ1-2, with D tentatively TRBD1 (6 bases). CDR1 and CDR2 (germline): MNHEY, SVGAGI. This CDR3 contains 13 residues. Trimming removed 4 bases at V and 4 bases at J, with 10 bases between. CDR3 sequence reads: CASSLQGSYGYTF. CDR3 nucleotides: TGTGCCAGCAGTTTACAGGGTAGCTATGGCTACACCTTC.

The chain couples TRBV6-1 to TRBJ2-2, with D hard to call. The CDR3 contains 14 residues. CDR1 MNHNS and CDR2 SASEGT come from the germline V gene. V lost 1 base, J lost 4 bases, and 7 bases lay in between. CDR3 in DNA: TGTGCCAGCAGTGAAGGACACTTCACCGGGGAGCTGTTTTTT. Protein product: CASSEGHFTGELFF.

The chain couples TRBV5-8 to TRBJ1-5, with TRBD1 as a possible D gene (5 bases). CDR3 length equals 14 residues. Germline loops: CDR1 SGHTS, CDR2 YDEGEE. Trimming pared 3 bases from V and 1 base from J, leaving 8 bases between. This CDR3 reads CASSSRQSNQPQHF. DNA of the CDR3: TGTGCCAGCAGCTCGAGACAGAGCAATCAGCCCCAGCATTTT.

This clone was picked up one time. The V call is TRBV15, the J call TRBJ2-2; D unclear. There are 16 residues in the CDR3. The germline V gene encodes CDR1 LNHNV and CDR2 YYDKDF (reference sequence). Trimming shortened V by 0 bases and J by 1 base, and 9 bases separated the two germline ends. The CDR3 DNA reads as TGTGCCACCAGCAGAGATCTTGATAGGAACACCGGGGAGCTGTTTTTT. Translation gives CATSRDLDRNTGELFF.

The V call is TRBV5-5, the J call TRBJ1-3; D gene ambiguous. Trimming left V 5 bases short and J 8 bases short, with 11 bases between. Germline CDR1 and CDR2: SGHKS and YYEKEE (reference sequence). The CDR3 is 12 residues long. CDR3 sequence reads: CASSSPRDTIYF. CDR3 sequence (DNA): TGTGCCAGCAGTTCGCCGCGGGACACCATATATTTT.

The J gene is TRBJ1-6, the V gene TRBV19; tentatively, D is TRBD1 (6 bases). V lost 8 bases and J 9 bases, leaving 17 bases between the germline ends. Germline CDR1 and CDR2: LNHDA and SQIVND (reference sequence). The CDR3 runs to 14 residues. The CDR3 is CASGTEGGSSPLHF. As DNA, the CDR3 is TGTGCCAGTGGGACCGAGGGGGGGAGTTCACCCCTCCACTTT.

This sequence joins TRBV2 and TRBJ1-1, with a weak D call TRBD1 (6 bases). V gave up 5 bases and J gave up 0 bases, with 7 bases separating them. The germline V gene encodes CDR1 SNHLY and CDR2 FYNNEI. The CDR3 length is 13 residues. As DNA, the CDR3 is TGTGCCAGCAGTCAGGGGTTGAACACTGAAGCTTTCTTT. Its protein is CASSQGLNTEAFF.